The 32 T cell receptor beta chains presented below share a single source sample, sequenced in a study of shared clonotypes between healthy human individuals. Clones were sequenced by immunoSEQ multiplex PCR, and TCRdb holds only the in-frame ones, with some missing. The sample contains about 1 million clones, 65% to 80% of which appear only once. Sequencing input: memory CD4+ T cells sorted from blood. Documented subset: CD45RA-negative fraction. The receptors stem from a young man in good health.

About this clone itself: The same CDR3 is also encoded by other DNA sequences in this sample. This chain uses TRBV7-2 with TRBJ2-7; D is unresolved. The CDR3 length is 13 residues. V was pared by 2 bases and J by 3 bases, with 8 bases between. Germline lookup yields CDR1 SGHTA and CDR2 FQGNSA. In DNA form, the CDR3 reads TGTGCCAGCAGCTTACGGTCGGGCTACGAGCAGTACTTC. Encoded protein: CASSLRSGYEQYF.

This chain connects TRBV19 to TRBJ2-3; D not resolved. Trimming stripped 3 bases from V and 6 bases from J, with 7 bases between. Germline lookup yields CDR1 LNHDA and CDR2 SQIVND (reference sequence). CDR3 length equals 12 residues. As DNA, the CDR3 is TGTGCCAGTAGTATTCCCGGCGATACGCAGTATTTT. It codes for CASSIPGDTQYF. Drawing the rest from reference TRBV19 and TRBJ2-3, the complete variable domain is DGGITQSPKYLFRKEGQNVTLSCEQNLNHDAMYWYRQDPGQGLRLIYYSQIVNDFQKGDIAEGYSVSREKKESFPLTVTSAQKNPTAFYLCASSIPGDTQYFGPGTRLTVL.

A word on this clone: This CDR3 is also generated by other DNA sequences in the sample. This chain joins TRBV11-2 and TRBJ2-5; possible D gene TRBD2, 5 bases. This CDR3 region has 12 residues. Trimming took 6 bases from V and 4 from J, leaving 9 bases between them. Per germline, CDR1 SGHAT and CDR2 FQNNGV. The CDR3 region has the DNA TGTGCCAGCAGTCTAGCAGGAGAGACCCAGTACTTC. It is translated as CASSLAGETQYF.

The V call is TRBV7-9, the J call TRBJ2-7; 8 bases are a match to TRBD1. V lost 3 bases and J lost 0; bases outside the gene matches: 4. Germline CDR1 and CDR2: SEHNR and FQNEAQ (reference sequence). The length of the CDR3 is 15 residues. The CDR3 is CASSLGQVISYEQYF. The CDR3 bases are TGTGCCAGCAGCTTGGGACAGGTGATCTCCTACGAGCAGTACTTC.

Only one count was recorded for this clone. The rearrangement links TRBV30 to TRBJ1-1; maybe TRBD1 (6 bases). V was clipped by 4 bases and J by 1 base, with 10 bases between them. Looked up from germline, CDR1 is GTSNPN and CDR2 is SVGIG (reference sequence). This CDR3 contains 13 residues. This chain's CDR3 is CAWTRGQNTEAFF. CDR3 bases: TGTGCCTGGACCAGGGGCCAGAACACTGAAGCTTTCTTT. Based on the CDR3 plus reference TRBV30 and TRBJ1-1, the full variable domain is SQTIHQWPATLVQPVGSPLSLECTVEGTSNPNLYWYRQAAGRGLQLLFYSVGIGQISSEVPQNLSASRPQDRQFILSSKKLLLSDSGFYLCAWTRGQNTEAFFGQGTRLTVV.

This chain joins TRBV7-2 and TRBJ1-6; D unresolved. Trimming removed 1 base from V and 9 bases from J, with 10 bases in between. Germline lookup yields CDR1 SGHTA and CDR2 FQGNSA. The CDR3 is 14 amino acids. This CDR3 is CASSLVGEVSPLHF. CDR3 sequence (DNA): TGTGCCAGCAGCTTAGTGGGAGAAGTTTCACCCCTCCACTTT.

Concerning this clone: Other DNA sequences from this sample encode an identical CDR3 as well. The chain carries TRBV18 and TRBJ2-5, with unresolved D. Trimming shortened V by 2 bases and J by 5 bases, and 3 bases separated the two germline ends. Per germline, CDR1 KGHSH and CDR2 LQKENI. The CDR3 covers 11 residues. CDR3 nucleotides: TGTGCCAGCTCACCAGCTGAGACCCAGTACTTC. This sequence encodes CASSPAETQYF.

CDR3 coding DNA: TGTGCCAGCAGTGATTGGGCTCCTGGCTACACCTTC. Translation gives CASSDWAPGYTF. The V and J genes are TRBV2 and TRBJ1-2; D is ambiguous. Germline V gives CDR1 SNHLY, CDR2 FYNNEI. With 3 bases removed from V and 7 bases from J, the gap between germline ends came to 9 bases. The CDR3 loop spans 12 amino acids.

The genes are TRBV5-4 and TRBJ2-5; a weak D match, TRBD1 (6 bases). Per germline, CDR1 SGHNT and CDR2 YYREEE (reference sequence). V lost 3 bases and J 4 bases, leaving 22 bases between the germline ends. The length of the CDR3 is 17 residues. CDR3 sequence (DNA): TGTGCCAGCAGCTCGCCGGGATCGGACAGTCGGAGAGAGACCCAGTACTTC. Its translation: CASSSPGSDSRRETQYF.

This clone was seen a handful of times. The CDR3 is CASSDRQVGQPQHF. DNA of the CDR3: TGTGCCAGTTCAGACAGGCAAGTCGGTCAGCCCCAGCATTTT. The chain links TRBV19 to TRBJ1-5, with a weak D call TRBD1 (6 bases). The CDR3 runs to 14 residues. Germline V gene sequence: CDR1 LNHDA, CDR2 SQIVND (reference sequence). Trimming took off 8 bases at V and 6 bases at J, with 17 bases between the two ends.

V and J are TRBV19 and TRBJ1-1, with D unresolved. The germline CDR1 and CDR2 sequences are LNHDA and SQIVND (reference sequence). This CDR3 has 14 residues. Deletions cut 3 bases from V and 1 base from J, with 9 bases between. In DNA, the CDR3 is TGTGCCAGTAGTATGACTAGGCAGAACACTGAAGCTTTCTTT. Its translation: CASSMTRQNTEAFF.

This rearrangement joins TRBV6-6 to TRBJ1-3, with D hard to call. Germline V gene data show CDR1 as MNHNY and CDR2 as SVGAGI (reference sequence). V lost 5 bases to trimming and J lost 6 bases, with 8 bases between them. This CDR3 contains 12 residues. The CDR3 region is CASSVRENTIYF. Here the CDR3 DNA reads TGTGCCAGCAGTGTGAGAGAAAACACCATATATTTT.

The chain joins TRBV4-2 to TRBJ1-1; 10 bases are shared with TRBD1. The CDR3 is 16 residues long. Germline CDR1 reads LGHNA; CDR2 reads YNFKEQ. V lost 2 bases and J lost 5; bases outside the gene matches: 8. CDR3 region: CASSQRGTGAGTEAFF. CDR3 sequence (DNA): TGTGCCAGCAGCCAAAGGGGGACAGGGGCGGGGACTGAAGCTTTCTTT.

CDR3 region: CASSLWGGTGAWDEQFF. The CDR3, as DNA: TGTGCCAGCAGTTTGTGGGGCGGGACAGGGGCATGGGATGAGCAGTTCTTC. The rearrangement joins TRBV28 to TRBJ2-1; TRBD1 agrees at 10 bases. Looked up from germline, CDR1 is MDHEN and CDR2 is SYDVKM. V shed 3 bases and J 8 bases; nucleotides not matched to a gene: 13. The CDR3 extends over 17 amino acids.

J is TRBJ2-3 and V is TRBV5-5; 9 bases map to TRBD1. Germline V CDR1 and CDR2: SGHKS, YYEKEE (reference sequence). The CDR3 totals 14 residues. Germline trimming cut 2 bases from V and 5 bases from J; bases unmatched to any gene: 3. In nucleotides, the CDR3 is TGTGCCAGCAGCTTACAGGGGGCGGGAGATACGCAGTATTTT. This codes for CASSLQGAGDTQYF.

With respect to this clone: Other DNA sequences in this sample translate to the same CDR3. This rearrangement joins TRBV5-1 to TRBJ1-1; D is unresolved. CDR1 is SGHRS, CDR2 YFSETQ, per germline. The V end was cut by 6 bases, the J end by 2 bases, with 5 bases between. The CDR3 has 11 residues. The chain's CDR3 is CASTSNTEAFF. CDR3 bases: TGCGCCAGCACGTCTAACACTGAAGCTTTCTTT.

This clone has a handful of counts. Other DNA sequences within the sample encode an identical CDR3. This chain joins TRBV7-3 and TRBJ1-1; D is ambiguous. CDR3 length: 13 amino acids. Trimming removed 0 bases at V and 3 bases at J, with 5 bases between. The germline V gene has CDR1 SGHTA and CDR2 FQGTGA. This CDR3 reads CASSLTEHTEAFF. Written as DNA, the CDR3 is TGTGCCAGCAGCTTAACGGAGCACACTGAAGCTTTCTTT. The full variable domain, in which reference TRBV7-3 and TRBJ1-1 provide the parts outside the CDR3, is GAGVSQTPSNKVTEKGKYVELRCDPISGHTALYWYRQSLGQGPEFLIYFQGTGAADDSGLPNDRFFAVRPEGSVSTLKIQRTERGDSAVYLCASSLTEHTEAFFGQGTRLTVV.

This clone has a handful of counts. The CDR3, as DNA: TGTGCCAGCGGGGGACAGGGTGTCTATGGCTACACCTTC. It is translated as CASGGQGVYGYTF. The V call is TRBV27, the J call TRBJ1-2; 9 nucleotides match TRBD1. V lost 8 bases to trimming and J lost 4 bases; unmatched junction nucleotides: 5. The CDR3 covers 13 residues. Germline V gene sequence: CDR1 MNHEY, CDR2 SMNVEV (reference sequence).

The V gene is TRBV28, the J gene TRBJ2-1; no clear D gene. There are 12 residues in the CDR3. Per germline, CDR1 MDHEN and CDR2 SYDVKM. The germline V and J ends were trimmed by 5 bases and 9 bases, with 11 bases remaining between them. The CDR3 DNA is TGTGCCAGCAGTCCGAGTTTTGTTGAGCAGTTCTTC. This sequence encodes CASSPSFVEQFF. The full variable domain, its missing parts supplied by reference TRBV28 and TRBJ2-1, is DVKVTQSSRYLVKRTGEKVFLECVQDMDHENMFWYRQDPGLGLRLIYFSYDVKMKEKGDIPEGYSVSREKKERFSLILESASTNQTSMYLCASSPSFVEQFFGPGTRLTVL.

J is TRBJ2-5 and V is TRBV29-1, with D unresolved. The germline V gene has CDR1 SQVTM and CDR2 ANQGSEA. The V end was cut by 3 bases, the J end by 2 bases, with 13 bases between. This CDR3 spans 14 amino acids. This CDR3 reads CSVEKARLQETQYF. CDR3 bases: TGCAGCGTTGAGAAGGCGCGGCTTCAAGAGACCCAGTACTTC.

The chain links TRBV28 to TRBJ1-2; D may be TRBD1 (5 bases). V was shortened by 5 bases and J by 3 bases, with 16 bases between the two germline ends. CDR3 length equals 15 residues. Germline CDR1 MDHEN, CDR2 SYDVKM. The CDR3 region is CASSPRGRGDYGYTF. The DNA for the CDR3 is TGTGCCAGCAGTCCGCGCGGGCGAGGGGACTATGGCTACACCTTC.

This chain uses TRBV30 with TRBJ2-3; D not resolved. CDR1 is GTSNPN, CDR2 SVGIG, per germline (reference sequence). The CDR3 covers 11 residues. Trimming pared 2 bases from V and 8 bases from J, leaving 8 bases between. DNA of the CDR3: TGTGCCTGGAGTACTCTCGCTACGCAGTATTTT. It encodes CAWSTLATQYF.

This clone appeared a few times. CDR3 nucleotide sequence: TGTGCCAGCAGCCTGGGACAGAGTAACACTGAAGCTTTCTTT. The encoded protein is CASSLGQSNTEAFF. The chain combines TRBV7-6 with TRBJ1-1; 7 nucleotides align to TRBD1. Trimming cost V 5 bases and J 2 bases; bases outside gene matches: 5. The CDR3 is made up of 14 amino acids. Germline lookup yields CDR1 SGHVS and CDR2 FNYEAQ. Based on the CDR3 plus reference TRBV7-6 and TRBJ1-1, the full variable domain is GAGVSQSPRYKVTKRGQDVALRCDPISGHVSLYWYRQALGQGPEFLTYFNYEAQQDKSGLPNDRFSAERPEGSISTLTIQRTEQRDSAMYRCASSLGQSNTEAFFGQGTRLTVV.

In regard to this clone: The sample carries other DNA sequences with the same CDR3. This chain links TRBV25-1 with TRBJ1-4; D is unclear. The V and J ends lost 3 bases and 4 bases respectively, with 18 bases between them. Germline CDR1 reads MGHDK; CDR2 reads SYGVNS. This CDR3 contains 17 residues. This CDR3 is CASSELGGTGFNEKLFF. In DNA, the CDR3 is TGTGCCAGCAGTGAGCTGGGCGGAACGGGTTTTAATGAAAAACTGTTTTTT.

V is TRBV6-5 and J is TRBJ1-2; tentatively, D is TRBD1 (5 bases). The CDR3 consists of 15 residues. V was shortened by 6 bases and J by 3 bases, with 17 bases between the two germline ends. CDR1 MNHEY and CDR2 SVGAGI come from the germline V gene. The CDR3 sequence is CASRSHGARDYGYTF. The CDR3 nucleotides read TGTGCCAGCAGATCCCACGGGGCTAGGGACTATGGCTACACCTTC.

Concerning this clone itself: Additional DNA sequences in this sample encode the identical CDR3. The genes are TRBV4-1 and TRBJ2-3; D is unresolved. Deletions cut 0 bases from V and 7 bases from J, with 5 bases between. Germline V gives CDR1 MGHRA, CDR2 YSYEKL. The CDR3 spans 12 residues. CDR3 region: CASSQEGYTQYF. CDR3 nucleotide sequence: TGCGCCAGCAGCCAAGAGGGGTATACGCAGTATTTT.

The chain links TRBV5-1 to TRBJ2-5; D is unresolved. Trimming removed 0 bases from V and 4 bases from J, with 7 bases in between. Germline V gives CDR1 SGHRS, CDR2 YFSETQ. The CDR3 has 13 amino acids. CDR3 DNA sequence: TGCGCCAGCAGCTTGGACGGAAGAGAGACCCAGTACTTC. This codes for CASSLDGRETQYF.

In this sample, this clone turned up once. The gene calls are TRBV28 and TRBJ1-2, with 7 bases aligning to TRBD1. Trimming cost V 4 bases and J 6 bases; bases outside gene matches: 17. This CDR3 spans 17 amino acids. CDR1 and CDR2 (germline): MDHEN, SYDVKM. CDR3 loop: CASSSIPQGVGLDGYTF. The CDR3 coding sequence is TGTGCCAGCAGTTCCATTCCTCAGGGGGTAGGGCTAGATGGCTACACCTTC.

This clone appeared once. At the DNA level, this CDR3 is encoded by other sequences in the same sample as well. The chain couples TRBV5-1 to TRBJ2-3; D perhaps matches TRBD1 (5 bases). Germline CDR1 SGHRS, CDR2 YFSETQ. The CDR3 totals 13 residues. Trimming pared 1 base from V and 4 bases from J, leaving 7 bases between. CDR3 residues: CASSLPGSDTQYF. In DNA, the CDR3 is TGCGCCAGCAGCTTGCCAGGGTCAGATACGCAGTATTTT.

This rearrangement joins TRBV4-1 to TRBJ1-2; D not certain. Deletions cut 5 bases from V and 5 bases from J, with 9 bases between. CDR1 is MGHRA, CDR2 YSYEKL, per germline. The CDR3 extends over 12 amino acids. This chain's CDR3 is CASSEGRYGYTF. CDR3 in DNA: TGCGCCAGCAGCGAGGGCCGGTATGGCTACACCTTC.

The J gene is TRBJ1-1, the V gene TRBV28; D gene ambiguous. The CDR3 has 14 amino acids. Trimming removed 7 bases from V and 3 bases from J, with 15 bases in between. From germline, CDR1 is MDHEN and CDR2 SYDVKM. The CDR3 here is CASTNAGGYTEAFF. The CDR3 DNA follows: TGTGCCAGCACCAACGCTGGAGGATACACTGAAGCTTTCTTT.

The CDR3 nucleotides read TGTGCCAGCAGGCATACAGGGAGGGGAAGGGAAAAACTGTTTTTT. It specifies CASRHTGRGREKLFF. The chain couples TRBV25-1 to TRBJ1-4; D perhaps matches TRBD1 (6 bases). V lost 6 bases to trimming and J lost 8 bases, with 19 bases between them. Germline V gene lookup returns CDR1 MGHDK and CDR2 SYGVNS. The CDR3 contains 15 residues. Full variable domain (remainder filled in from reference TRBV25-1 and TRBJ1-4): EADIYQTPRYLVIGTGKKITLECSQTMGHDKMYWYQQDPGMELHLIHYSYGVNSTEKGDLSSESTVSRIRTEHFPLTLESARPSHTSQYLCASRHTGRGREKLFFGSGTQLSVL.